This T cell receptor (beta chain) was captured in a study of T cell responses to AZD1222 COVID-19 vaccine. Germline values: CDR1 SGDLS, CDR2 YYNGEE. The V gene lost 4 bases and the J gene lost 0 bases, with 7 bases spanning the gap. This CDR3 contains 14 residues. This clone was seen more than once but under ten times. Its matching antigen is unknown. Broader study findings: Nearly half of unique spike-specific TCRs reportedly avoided B.1.351 and B.1.1.7 mutated regions. Sampling captured repertoires only after the peak T cell response.

Assay used: immunoSEQ multiplex PCR; TCRdb lists only in-frame clones, some missing. The table shows 80,000 to 100,000 clones, with around nine tenths occurring only once. This receptor was identified in an adult who received the AZD1222 COVID-19 vaccine. The chain has TRBV9 and TRBJ1-4, with D perhaps TRBD1 (5 bases). Sequences were derived from peripheral blood, sampled 28 days after the second AZD1222 dose. The CDR3 protein is CASSPTATNEKLFF. Here the CDR3 DNA reads TGTGCCAGCAGCCCGACAGCAACTAATGAAAAACTGTTTTTT.